This TCR beta chain is from a study of cytomegalovirus exposure and HLA in healthy donors. This clone was seen just once. The CDR3 contains 13 residues. V was trimmed by 8 bases and J by 4 bases, leaving 14 bases between them. Germline CDR1 reads MNHEY; CDR2 reads SVGAGI. The primer mix had 60 Vbeta and 13 Jbeta primers. Produced via immunoSEQ multiplex PCR; TCRdb's table is partial and in-frame only. This table has 250,000 to 350,000 clones, just over 85% appearing once. This chain links TRBV6-5 with TRBJ1-2; no definite D call. Sequenced material: PBMCs. The TCR sequence derives from a man aged 35 to 55 in good health and CMV-seropositive. The DNA of the CDR3 is TGTGCCAGCTCAAGCCCCCCCACCTATGGCTACACCTTC. Its protein product is CASSSPPTYGYTF.